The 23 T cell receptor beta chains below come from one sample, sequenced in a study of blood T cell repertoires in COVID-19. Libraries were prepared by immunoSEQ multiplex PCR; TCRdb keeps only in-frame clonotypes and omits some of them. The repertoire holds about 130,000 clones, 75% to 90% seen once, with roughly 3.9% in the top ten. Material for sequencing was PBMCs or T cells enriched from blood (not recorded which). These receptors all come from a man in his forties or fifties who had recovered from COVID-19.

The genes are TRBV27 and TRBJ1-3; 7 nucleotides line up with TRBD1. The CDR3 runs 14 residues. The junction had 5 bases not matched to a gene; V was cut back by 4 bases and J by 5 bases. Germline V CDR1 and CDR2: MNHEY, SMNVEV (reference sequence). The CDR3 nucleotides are TGTGCCAGCAGTTCGCAGGGGGGTAGAAACACCATATATTTT. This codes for CASSSQGGRNTIYF.

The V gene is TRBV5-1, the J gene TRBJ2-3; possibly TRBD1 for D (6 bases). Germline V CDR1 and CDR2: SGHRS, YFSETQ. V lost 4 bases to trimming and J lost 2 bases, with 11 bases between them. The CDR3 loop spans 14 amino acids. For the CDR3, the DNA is TGCGCCAGCAGCAAGGGGGACAACACAGATACGCAGTATTTT. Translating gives CASSKGDNTDTQYF. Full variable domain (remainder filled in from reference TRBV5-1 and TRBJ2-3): KAGVTQTPRYLIKTRGQQVTLSCSPISGHRSVSWYQQTPGQGLQFLFEYFSETQRNKGNFPGRFSGRQFSNSRSEMNVSTLELGDSALYLCASSKGDNTDTQYFGPGTRLTVL.

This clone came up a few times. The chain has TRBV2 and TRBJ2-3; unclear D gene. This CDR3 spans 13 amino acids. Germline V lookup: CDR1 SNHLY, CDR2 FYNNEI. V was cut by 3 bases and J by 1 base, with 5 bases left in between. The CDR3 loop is CASSEGRTDTQYF. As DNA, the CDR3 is TGTGCCAGCAGTGAGGGCCGCACAGATACGCAGTATTTT.

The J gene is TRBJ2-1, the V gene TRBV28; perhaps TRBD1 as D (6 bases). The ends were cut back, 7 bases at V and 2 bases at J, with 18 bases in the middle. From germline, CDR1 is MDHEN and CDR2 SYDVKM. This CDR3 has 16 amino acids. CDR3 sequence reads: CASNLLQGSTYNEQFF. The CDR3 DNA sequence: TGTGCCAGCAACCTCCTTCAGGGGAGCACCTACAATGAGCAGTTCTTC.

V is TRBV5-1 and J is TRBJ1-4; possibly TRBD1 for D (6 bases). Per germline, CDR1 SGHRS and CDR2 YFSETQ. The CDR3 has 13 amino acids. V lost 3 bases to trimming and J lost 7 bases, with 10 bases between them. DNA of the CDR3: TGCGCCAGCAGCTCACAGGGATCTGAAAAACTGTTTTTT. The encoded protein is CASSSQGSEKLFF.

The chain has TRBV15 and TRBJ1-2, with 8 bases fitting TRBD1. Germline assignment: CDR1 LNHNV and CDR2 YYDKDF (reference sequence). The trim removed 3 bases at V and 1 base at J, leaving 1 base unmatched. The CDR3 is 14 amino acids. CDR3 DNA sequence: TGTGCCACCAGCAGTGACAGGGGTAACTATGGCTACACCTTC. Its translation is CATSSDRGNYGYTF. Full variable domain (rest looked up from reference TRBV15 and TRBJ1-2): DAMVIQNPRYQVTQFGKPVTLSCSQTLNHNVMYWYQQKSSQAPKLLFHYYDKDFNNEADTPDNFQSRRPNTSFCFLDIRSPGLGDTAMYLCATSSDRGNYGYTFGSGTRLTVV.

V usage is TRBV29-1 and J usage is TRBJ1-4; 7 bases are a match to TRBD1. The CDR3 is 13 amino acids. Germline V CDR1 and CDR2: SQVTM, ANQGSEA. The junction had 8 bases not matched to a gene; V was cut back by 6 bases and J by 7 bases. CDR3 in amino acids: CSVGDRSLEKLFF. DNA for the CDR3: TGCAGCGTGGGGGACAGAAGTCTTGAAAAACTGTTTTTT. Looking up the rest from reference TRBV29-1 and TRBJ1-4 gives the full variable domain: SAVISQKPSRDICQRGTSLTIQCQVDSQVTMMFWYRQQPGQSLTLIATANQGSEATYESGFVIDKFPISRPNLTFSTLTVSNMSPEDSSIYLCSVGDRSLEKLFFGSGTQLSVL.

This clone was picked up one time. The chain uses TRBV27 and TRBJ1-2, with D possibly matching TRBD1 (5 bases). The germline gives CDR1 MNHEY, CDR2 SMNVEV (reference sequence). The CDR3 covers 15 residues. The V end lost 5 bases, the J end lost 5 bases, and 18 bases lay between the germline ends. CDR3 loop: CASSMWGGFGYGYTF. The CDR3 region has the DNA TGTGCCAGCAGTATGTGGGGGGGATTTGGGTATGGCTACACCTTC.

The CDR3 protein is CASSQVEGGLGEQFF. DNA for the CDR3: TGCGCCAGCAGCCAAGTCGAGGGAGGCCTTGGTGAGCAGTTCTTC. This chain uses TRBV4-3 with TRBJ2-1, with D possibly being TRBD2 (6 bases). Germline V gene sequence: CDR1 LGHNA, CDR2 YSLEER. Trimming stripped 1 base from V and 9 bases from J, with 16 bases between. The CDR3 consists of 15 residues.

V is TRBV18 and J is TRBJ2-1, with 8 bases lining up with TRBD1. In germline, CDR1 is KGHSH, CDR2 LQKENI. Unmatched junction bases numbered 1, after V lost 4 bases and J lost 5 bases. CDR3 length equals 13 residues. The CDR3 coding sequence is TGTGCCAGCTCACGGGACAGGAACAATGAGCAGTTCTTC. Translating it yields CASSRDRNNEQFF.

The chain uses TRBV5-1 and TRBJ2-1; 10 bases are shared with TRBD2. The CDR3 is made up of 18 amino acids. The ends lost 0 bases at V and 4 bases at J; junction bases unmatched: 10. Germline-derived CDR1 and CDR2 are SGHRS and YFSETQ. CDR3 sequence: CASSLASPASGGYNEQFF. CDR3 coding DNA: TGCGCCAGCAGCTTGGCCTCTCCGGCTAGCGGGGGTTACAATGAGCAGTTCTTC.

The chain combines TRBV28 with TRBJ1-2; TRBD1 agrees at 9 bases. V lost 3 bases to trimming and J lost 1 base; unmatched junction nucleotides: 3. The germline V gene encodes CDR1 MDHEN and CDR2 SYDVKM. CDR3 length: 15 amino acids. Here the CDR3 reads CASSFRDRVNYGYTF. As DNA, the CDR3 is TGTGCCAGCAGTTTCCGGGACAGGGTTAACTATGGCTACACCTTC.

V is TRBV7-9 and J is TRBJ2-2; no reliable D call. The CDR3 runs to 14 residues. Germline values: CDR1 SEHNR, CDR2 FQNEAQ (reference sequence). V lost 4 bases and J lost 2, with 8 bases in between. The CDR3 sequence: CASSYTHNTGELFF. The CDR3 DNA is TGTGCCAGCAGCTACACCCATAACACCGGGGAGCTGTTTTTT.

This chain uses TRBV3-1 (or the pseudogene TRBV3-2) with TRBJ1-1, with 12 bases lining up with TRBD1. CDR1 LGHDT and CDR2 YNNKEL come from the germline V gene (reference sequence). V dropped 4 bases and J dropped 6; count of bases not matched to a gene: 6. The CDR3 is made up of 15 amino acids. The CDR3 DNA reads TGTGCCAGCAGCCGCGGGGGACAGGGGGCATCTGAAGCTTTCTTT. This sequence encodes CASSRGGQGASEAFF.

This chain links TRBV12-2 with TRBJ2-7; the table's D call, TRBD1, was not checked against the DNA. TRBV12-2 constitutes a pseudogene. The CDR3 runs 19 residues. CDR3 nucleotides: TGTGCAAGTCGCTTAGTCGGATGGGACAGCTCGATGTCTCTCTACGAGCAGTACGTC. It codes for CASRLVGWDSSMSLYEQYV.

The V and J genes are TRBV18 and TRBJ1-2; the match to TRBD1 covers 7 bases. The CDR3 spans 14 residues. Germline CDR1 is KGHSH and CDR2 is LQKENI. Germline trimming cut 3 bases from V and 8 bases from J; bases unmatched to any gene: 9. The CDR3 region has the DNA TGTGCCAGCTCACCTACAGGGGCCTCTGAGGGCTACACCTTC. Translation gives CASSPTGASEGYTF.

The DNA for the CDR3 is TGTGCCAGCAGCTTATCCAGGGGCTCCTACAATGAGCAGTTCTTC. Encoded protein: CASSLSRGSYNEQFF. V gene TRBV7-9 combines with J gene TRBJ2-1, with D possibly matching TRBD1 (6 bases). Germline-derived CDR1 and CDR2 are SEHNR and FQNEAQ (reference sequence). The CDR3 consists of 15 residues. The V and J ends lost 2 bases and 0 bases respectively, with 8 bases between them.

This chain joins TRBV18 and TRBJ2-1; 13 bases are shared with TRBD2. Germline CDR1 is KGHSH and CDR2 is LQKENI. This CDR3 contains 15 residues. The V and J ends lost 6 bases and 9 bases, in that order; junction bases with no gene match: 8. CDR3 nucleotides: TGTGCCAGCTCGCAGACTAGCGGGGGGCCGGGTGAGCAGTTCTTC. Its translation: CASSQTSGGPGEQFF.

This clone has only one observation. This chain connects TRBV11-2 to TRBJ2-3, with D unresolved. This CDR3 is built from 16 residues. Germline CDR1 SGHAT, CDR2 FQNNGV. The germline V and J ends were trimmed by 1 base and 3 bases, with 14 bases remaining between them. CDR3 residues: CASSLGTMRSTDTQYF. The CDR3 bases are TGTGCCAGCAGCTTAGGTACTATGAGAAGTACAGATACGCAGTATTTT.

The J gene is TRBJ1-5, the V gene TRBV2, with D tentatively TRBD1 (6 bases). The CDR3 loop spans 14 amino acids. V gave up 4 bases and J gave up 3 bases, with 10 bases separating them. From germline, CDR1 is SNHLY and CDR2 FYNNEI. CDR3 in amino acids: CASSGQAINQPQHF. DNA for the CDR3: TGTGCCAGCAGTGGACAGGCGATCAATCAGCCCCAGCATTTT.

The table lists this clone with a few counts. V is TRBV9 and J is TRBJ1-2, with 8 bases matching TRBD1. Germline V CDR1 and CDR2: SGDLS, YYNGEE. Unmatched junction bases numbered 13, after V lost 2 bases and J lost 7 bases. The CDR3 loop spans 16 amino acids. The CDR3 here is CASSVTGTGGVSGYTF. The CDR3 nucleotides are TGTGCCAGCAGCGTTACCGGGACAGGAGGGGTCAGTGGCTACACCTTC.

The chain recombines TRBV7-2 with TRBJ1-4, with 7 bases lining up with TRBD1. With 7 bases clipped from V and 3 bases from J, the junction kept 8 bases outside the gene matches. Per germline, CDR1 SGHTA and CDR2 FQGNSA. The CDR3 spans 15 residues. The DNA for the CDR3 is TGTGCCAGCACTTCGGGGGACAGCCCTAATGAAAAACTGTTTTTT. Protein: CASTSGDSPNEKLFF.

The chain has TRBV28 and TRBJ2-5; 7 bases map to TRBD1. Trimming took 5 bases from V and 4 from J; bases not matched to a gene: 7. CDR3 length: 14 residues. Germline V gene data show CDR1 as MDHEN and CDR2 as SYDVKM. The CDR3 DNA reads TGTGCCAGCAGTCCGGGGACAGCGCTAGAGACCCAGTACTTC. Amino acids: CASSPGTALETQYF.